This T cell receptor gamma chain came from a study of γδ T cells in repeated Plasmodium falciparum infection (dated by TCRdb to about 2021). About the full investigation: In the natural-infection arm, Malian children exposed to intense seasonal malaria transmission were enrolled and compared against age and gender matched Australian children. Several malaria-naive U.S. adults underwent four controlled human malaria infections by bites from P. falciparum NF54-infected Anopheles stephensi mosquitoes over about 640 days. Samples were collected from controlled-infection subjects at baseline, immediately before selected infections, and 21 days after each infection. Malian gammadelta TCR repertoires were analysed cross-sectionally in periods with no transmission and longitudinally across episodes of acute febrile malaria. The study examined how repeated Plasmodium falciparum infection shapes the human gammadelta T cell repertoire, using natural infection in Mali and controlled human malaria infection. Study-level results and caveats: Compared with Australian children, Malian children appeared to have Vdelta2-negative gammadelta TCR repertoires that were more clonally expanded, less diverse and less shared. In Vdelta2-negative, largely Vdelta1+, gammadelta TCR repertoires, repeated controlled infections appeared to drive waves of new clonotype selection. The controlled-infection cohort was small, limiting analysis of inter-individual variability in gammadelta T cell responses. Vgamma9/Vdelta2+ TCR repertoires showed a highly stable polyclonal repertoire over time and infection, with many inter-individual overlapping TCRgamma sequences. Generalizability was limited because the Malian cohort came from a small rural village made up predominantly of one ethnic group.

This clone was seen at least ten times. Its antigen remains unidentified. Within one base of it there is no much larger clone, and no base qualities were kept. For bulk TCR repertoire analysis, Vgamma9/Vdelta2+ and Vdelta2-negative gammadelta T cell populations were isolated by flow sorting from peripheral blood mononuclear cells. The CDR3 spans 13 residues, from the cysteine through the phenylalanine. Only the CDR3 DNA stays, 39 bases, in frame from base 1. According to the germline V gene, CDR1 reads EGSNGY and CDR2 reads YDSYNSKV. V is pruned by 1 base and J by 11 bases, leaving 7 bases of the junction without a gene match. The library was obtained by multiplex PCR. The sequencer was an Illumina MiSeq. From each sorted gammadelta T cell sample, both TCR gamma (TRG) and TCR delta (TRD) chains were sequenced. Per the authors' processing: The repertoire analyses used clonotype tree plots, the accumulated frequency of the top 20 clonotypes, and diversity index (DI) and D75 metrics. TCRdb called clones anew from the public reads via CATT; matching DNA rows were later pooled. These V and J calls derive from TCRdb rather than the authors' analysis. The sample data list around 25,000 gamma-chain clones, and about 3% of these were observed just once. 30% to 35% of the sample is in the top ten clones.

Recombination linked TRGV2 to TRGJP1. This TCR derives from a pool of human donors (malaria-infected and uninfected, not separated). Sequences were obtained from gamma-delta T cells from blood. The DNA is as follows: TGTGCCACCTGGGACGGAATTGGCTGGTTCAAGATATTT. The encoded protein is CATWDGIGWFKIF.